This T cell receptor (beta chain) was found in a study of radiation and T cells in renal cell carcinoma. Regarding the study as a whole: No pretreatment tumor biopsies were available for baseline clonotypes. Top tumor clonotypes rose in blood 2 weeks post-radiation, then contracted.

Time point of the sample: blood 2 weeks post-SBRT. Stated treatment: 15 Gy SBRT to primary tumor, nephrectomy 4 weeks later. Turning to this clone: As yet, its antigen is unknown.

The germline CDR1 and CDR2 sequences are SGHTA and FQGNSA. The V gene end was trimmed by 5 bases and the J gene end by 6 bases; junction bases not matched to a gene: 5. This CDR3 has 14 amino acids. Sequencing used immunoSEQ multiplex PCR; TCRdb keeps in-frame clones, though not all of them. Counted here are tens of thousands of clones, about 86% occurring once; the ten biggest clones make up approximately 22%. This clonotype was sampled from a woman aged 50 to 65 with renal cell carcinoma. Sequencing used blood, obtained from a patient whose treatment included radiotherapy and nephrectomy. V gene TRBV7-2 combines with J gene TRBJ1-5; TRBD1 aligns across 9 bases. The CDR3 DNA follows: TGTGCCAGCAGCCCGGACAGGGGAGGTCAGCCCCAGCATTTT. Encoded protein: CASSPDRGGQPQHF.